The 18 T cell receptor beta chains reported below all come from one sample, sequenced in a study of blood T cell repertoires in COVID-19. TCRdb keeps only in-frame clones here, not all; method: immunoSEQ multiplex PCR. The table lists fewer than 350,000 clones, about 85% of them singletons. Input material: PBMCs or T cells enriched from blood (not recorded which). These receptors originate from a woman aged 50 to 65 who had recovered from COVID-19.

Remarks on this clone: This CDR3 is also generated by other DNA sequences in the sample. The rearrangement joins TRBV19 to TRBJ1-2; 12 nucleotides line up with TRBD1. The CDR3 totals 14 residues. Germline V gives CDR1 LNHDA, CDR2 SQIVND (reference sequence). The V and J ends lost 6 bases and 7 bases, in that order; junction bases with no gene match: 6. The CDR3 nucleotides read TGTGCCAGTAGCGCGGGACAGGGGGCGAGTGGCTACACCTTC. Protein sequence: CASSAGQGASGYTF.

This chain uses TRBV20-1 with TRBJ1-1; possibly TRBD1 for D (5 bases). The ends were cut back, 3 bases at V and 0 bases at J, with 14 bases in the middle. Germline V gene sequence: CDR1 DFQATT, CDR2 SNEGSKA (reference sequence). CDR3 size: 15 residues. In DNA form, the CDR3 reads TGCAGTGCTAGTAGCACAGGACAAATGAACACTGAAGCTTTCTTT. Translated, it gives CSASSTGQMNTEAFF.

This clone was counted between two and nine times. The CDR3 sequence: CASSSRLAGGIYEQYF. CDR3 DNA: TGTGCCAGTAGTAGCCGACTAGCGGGAGGTATCTACGAGCAGTACTTC. The chain joins TRBV19 to TRBJ2-7, with 13 bases that match TRBD2. The CDR3 is made up of 16 amino acids. Germline V gene sequence: CDR1 LNHDA, CDR2 SQIVND (reference sequence). V shed 4 bases and J 3 bases; nucleotides not matched to a gene: 6. Filled out from reference TRBV19 and TRBJ2-7, the complete variable domain reads DGGITQSPKYLFRKEGQNVTLSCEQNLNHDAMYWYRQDPGQGLRLIYYSQIVNDFQKGDIAEGYSVSREKKESFPLTVTSAQKNPTAFYLCASSSRLAGGIYEQYFGPGTRLTVT.

The chain carries TRBV27 and TRBJ1-1, with D tentatively TRBD1 (6 bases). Germline V gene sequence: CDR1 MNHEY, CDR2 SMNVEV (reference sequence). The CDR3 is 15 residues long. V was pared by 2 bases and J by 3 bases, with 13 bases between. Here the CDR3 DNA reads TGTGCCAGCAGTTTAAGGGGGTATTGGGACACTGAAGCTTTCTTT. Translation gives CASSLRGYWDTEAFF.

J is TRBJ2-1 and V is TRBV11-2, with D maybe TRBD1 (6 bases). Trimming removed 4 bases from V and 0 bases from J, with 16 bases in between. The CDR3 spans 17 residues. Germline V gene lookup returns CDR1 SGHAT and CDR2 FQNNGV. This CDR3 is CASSSYRLQGSYNEQFF. The CDR3 region has the DNA TGTGCCAGCAGCTCATACCGTCTACAGGGCTCCTACAATGAGCAGTTCTTC.

The V gene is TRBV7-9, the J gene TRBJ1-6; 9 bases fit TRBD1. The germline CDR1 and CDR2 sequences are SEHNR and FQNEAQ (reference sequence). V lost 4 bases and J lost 10; bases outside the gene matches: 14. The CDR3 covers 17 residues. DNA for the CDR3: TGTGCCAGCAGCTCTAGTTACTCCGGACAGGGGAGGTCACCCCTCCACTTT. Its translation: CASSSSYSGQGRSPLHF.

This rearrangement joins TRBV5-4 to TRBJ2-2; TRBD2 is a possible D gene (5 bases). The CDR3 is 16 amino acids. Trimming took 2 bases from V and 0 from J, leaving 11 bases between them. Germline CDR1 SGHNT, CDR2 YYREEE (reference sequence). CDR3 sequence reads: CASSLGGLTNTGELFF. The CDR3 nucleotides read TGTGCCAGCAGCTTAGGAGGACTGACGAACACCGGGGAGCTGTTTTTT. Full variable domain (remainder filled in from reference TRBV5-4 and TRBJ2-2): ETGVTQSPTHLIKTRGQQVTLRCSSQSGHNTVSWYQQALGQGPQFIFQYYREEENGRGNFPPRFSGLQFPNYSSELNVNALELDDSALYLCASSLGGLTNTGELFFGEGSRLTVL.

The chain couples TRBV7-6 to TRBJ2-3; possibly TRBD2 for D (6 bases). CDR3 length: 15 residues. Trimming removed 5 bases from V and 1 base from J, with 13 bases in between. From germline, CDR1 is SGHVS and CDR2 FNYEAQ. The DNA of the CDR3 is TGTGCCAGCAGCGCCGGGACTCTAGGCACAGATACGCAGTATTTT. This translates into CASSAGTLGTDTQYF.

V and J are TRBV14 and TRBJ1-2, with D perhaps TRBD1 (6 bases). Germline V lookup: CDR1 SGHDN, CDR2 FVKESK. The germline V and J ends were trimmed by 1 base and 3 bases, with 12 bases remaining between them. The CDR3 has 15 amino acids. CDR3 bases: TGTGCCAGCAGCCAAGGCCCCAGGGGTGACTATGGCTACACCTTC. Protein sequence: CASSQGPRGDYGYTF.

The chain is built from TRBV29-1 and TRBJ2-7, with TRBD2 matching 8 bases. V was clipped by 3 bases and J by 5 bases; unmatched bases: 12. The germline gives CDR1 SQVTM, CDR2 ANQGSEA. This CDR3 is built from 15 residues. This CDR3 is CSVEGETSARNEQYF. The DNA for the CDR3 is TGCAGCGTTGAGGGCGAGACTAGCGCAAGGAACGAGCAGTACTTC.

The V and J genes are TRBV20-1 and TRBJ1-1; maybe TRBD1 (6 bases). This CDR3 has 11 residues. CDR1 and CDR2 from the germline V gene are DFQATT and SNEGSKA (reference sequence). Trimming took 5 bases from V and 11 from J, leaving 15 bases between them. This CDR3 is CSALTQGFAFF. The CDR3 bases are TGCAGTGCTCTAACACAGGGTTTCGCTTTCTTT.

The chain recombines TRBV4-3 with TRBJ1-1; D unclear. Per germline, CDR1 LGHNA and CDR2 YSLEER. This CDR3 contains 15 residues. V was pared by 0 bases and J by 0 bases, with 8 bases between. CDR3 nucleotides: TGCGCCAGCAGCCAAGAAGCAGGTCTGAACACTGAAGCTTTCTTT. Translating gives CASSQEAGLNTEAFF.

The gene calls are TRBV2 and TRBJ2-1; maybe TRBD1 (6 bases). This CDR3 is 12 amino acids long. The germline V and J ends were trimmed by 9 bases and 10 bases, with 16 bases remaining between them. Germline assignment: CDR1 SNHLY and CDR2 FYNNEI. The CDR3 coding sequence is TGTGCCAGTTTTTACAGGGTACACGAGCAGTTCTTC. As protein: CASFYRVHEQFF.

The chain links TRBV29-1 to TRBJ1-4; 7 positions match TRBD1. Germline lookup yields CDR1 SQVTM and CDR2 ANQGSEA. The CDR3 sequence is 14 residues long. The V gene end was trimmed by 4 bases and the J gene end by 0 bases; junction bases not matched to a gene: 2. CDR3 loop: CSVVDRATNEKLFF. The CDR3 DNA sequence: TGCAGCGTTGTTGACAGGGCAACTAATGAAAAACTGTTTTTT.

J is TRBJ2-7 and V is TRBV3-1 (or the pseudogene TRBV3-2); TRBD2 aligns across 7 bases. Germline V gene sequence: CDR1 LGHDT, CDR2 YNNKEL (reference sequence). This CDR3 is 12 amino acids long. The junction had 1 base not matched to a gene; V was cut back by 4 bases and J by 4 bases. This CDR3 reads CASSLGGYEQYF. The CDR3 coding sequence is TGTGCCAGCAGCCTCGGGGGGTACGAGCAGTACTTC.

On this clone: One end of the junction fails to match germline, which may point to a read error. The chain recombines TRBV15 with TRBJ2-7; perhaps TRBD1 as D (6 bases). The CDR3 loop spans 13 amino acids. The germline CDR1 and CDR2 sequences are LNHNV and YYDKDF (reference sequence). In nucleotides, the CDR3 is TGTGCCACCAGCAGTCAAAGGGGGACGGGGATGAAATTC. Its protein product is CATSSQRGTGMKF.

This clone was observed a single time. J is TRBJ2-1 and V is TRBV5-4; TRBD2 matches at 10 bases. Germline CDR1 is SGHNT and CDR2 is YYREEE (reference sequence). CDR3 length: 15 amino acids. Trimming at V came to 5 bases and at J to 4 bases, leaving 6 bases not matched to a gene. The CDR3 DNA reads as TGTGCCAGCAGTCGGACTAGCGGCTTATACAATGAGCAGTTCTTC. Amino acids: CASSRTSGLYNEQFF. The variable domain in full, completed from reference TRBV5-4 and TRBJ2-1, reads ETGVTQSPTHLIKTRGQQVTLRCSSQSGHNTVSWYQQALGQGPQFIFQYYREEENGRGNFPPRFSGLQFPNYSSELNVNALELDDSALYLCASSRTSGLYNEQFFGPGTRLTVL.

This rearrangement joins TRBV5-4 to TRBJ1-6; D ambiguous. CDR3 length equals 14 residues. V was cut by 2 bases and J by 8 bases, with 11 bases left in between. The germline CDR1 and CDR2 sequences are SGHNT and YYREEE (reference sequence). The CDR3 DNA sequence: TGTGCCAGCAGCTTACAACTAGGAGATTCACCCCTCCACTTT. Its translation is CASSLQLGDSPLHF. Combining the CDR3 with reference TRBV5-4 and TRBJ1-6 gives the whole variable domain ETGVTQSPTHLIKTRGQQVTLRCSSQSGHNTVSWYQQALGQGPQFIFQYYREEENGRGNFPPRFSGLQFPNYSSELNVNALELDDSALYLCASSLQLGDSPLHFGNGTRLTVT.